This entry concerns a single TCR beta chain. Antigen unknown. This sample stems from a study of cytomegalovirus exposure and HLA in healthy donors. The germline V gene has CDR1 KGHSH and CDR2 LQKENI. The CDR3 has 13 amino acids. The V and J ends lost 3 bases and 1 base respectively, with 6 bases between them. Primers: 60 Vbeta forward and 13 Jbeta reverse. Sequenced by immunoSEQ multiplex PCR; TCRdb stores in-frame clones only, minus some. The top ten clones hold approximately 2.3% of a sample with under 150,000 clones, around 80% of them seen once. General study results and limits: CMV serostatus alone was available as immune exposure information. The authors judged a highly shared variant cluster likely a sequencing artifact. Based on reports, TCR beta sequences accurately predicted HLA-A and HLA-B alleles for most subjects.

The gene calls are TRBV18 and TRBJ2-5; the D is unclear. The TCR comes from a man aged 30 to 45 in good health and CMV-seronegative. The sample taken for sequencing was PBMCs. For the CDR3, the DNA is TGTGCCAGCTCACCCGCTAGCCAAGAGACCCAGTACTTC. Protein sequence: CASSPASQETQYF.